The present T cell receptor beta chain was sequenced within a study of T cells of healthy individuals. MiXCR, applied by TCRdb to the 5' RACE reads, yields one record per CDR3 protein. The table records about 82,000 distinct CDR3 sequences, about 5% of them present only once. The trim removed 7 bases at V and 3 bases at J, leaving 9 bases unmatched. The CDR3 covers 15 residues. Many counts were recorded for this clonotype. The chain uses TRBV12-3 or TRBV12-4 and TRBJ1-5; 7 bases match TRBD1. This TCR was sampled from a female donor in good health. CDR3 sequence reads: CASNFGQAANQPQHF. DNA of the CDR3: TGTGCCAGCAATTTCGGACAGGCCGCCAATCAGCCCCAGCATTTT.